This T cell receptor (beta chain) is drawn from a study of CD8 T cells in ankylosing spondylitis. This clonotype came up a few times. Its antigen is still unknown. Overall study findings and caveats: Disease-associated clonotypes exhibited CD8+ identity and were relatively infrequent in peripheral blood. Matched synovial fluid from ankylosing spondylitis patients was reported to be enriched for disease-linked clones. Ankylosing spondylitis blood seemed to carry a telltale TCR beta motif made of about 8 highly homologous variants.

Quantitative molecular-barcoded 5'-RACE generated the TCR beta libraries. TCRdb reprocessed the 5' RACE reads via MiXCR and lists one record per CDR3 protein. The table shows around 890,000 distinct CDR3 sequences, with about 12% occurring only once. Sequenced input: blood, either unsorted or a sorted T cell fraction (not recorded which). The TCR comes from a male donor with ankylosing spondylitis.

The CDR3 DNA follows: TGTGCCAGCTCACCAAAAACAGGGACATCGAGAACTGAAGCTTTCTTT. Translated, it gives CASSPKTGTSRTEAFF. This chain joins TRBV18 and TRBJ1-1, with D maybe TRBD1 (6 bases). CDR3 length: 16 amino acids. Germline CDR1 is KGHSH and CDR2 is LQKENI. Trimming took 2 bases from V and 5 from J, leaving 18 bases between them. Together with reference TRBV18 and TRBJ1-1, the CDR3 gives the full variable domain: NAGVMQNPRHLVRRRGQEARLRCSPMKGHSHVYWYRQLPEEGLKFMVYLQKENIIDESGMPKERFSAEFPKEGPSILRIQQVVRGDSAAYFCASSPKTGTSRTEAFFGQGTRLTVV.